The following is a T cell receptor (beta chain) sequence with its context. Its antigen is still unknown. Trimming took 6 bases from V and 4 from J; bases not matched to a gene: 12. Germline loops: CDR1 WNHNN, CDR2 SYGVQD (reference sequence). The CDR3 is 17 amino acids. PCR amplification relied on 60 Vbeta primers (plus 13 Jbeta primers). Libraries were prepared by immunoSEQ multiplex PCR; TCRdb keeps only in-frame clonotypes and omits some of them. Altogether around 230,000 clones are present, 75% to 80% being singletons, with the ten largest covering about 1.7%. This sample was included in a study of cytomegalovirus exposure and HLA in healthy donors. General study results and limits: CMV serostatus was the sole immune exposure data available. There were several of the most significant clusters that appeared linked to common viral pathogens in a later analysis.

Source material: PBMCs. This TCR was sampled from a male donor in good health and CMV-seronegative. The V call is TRBV10-1, the J call TRBJ2-1, with TRBD2 identical over 10 bases. The chain's CDR3 is CASRLLQLAGKYNEQFF. CDR3 DNA sequence: TGCGCCAGCAGACTCCTTCAACTAGCGGGGAAATACAATGAGCAGTTCTTC.